The source of this TCR beta chain is a study of graft-versus-host responses after intestinal transplantation. Whole-study context: Recipients received multivisceral, liver-intestinal, or isolated intestinal transplants. All recipients got anti-thymocyte globulin induction, then tacrolimus and steroids for roughly three years.

Concerning this clone: Its antigen remains unidentified.

The germline V gene encodes CDR1 MNHNS and CDR2 SASEGT. V was cut by 6 bases and J by 3 bases, with 15 bases left in between. The CDR3 covers 15 residues. Repertoires were generated with immunoSEQ multiplex PCR, while TCRdb's copy carries only in-frame clones and drops some. Of around 90,000 clones in the sample, 92% are singletons; the top ten hold over 0.06%. Points from the study as a whole: Analysis identified GvH clones in recipient marrow, with some appearing first in ileum or blood. Subjects displaying graft-donor T cell macrochimerism possessed elevated graft-versus-host to host-versus-graft clonal ratios inside allografts.

The sequence derives from a human donor who was the organ donor for an intestinal transplant. Sequencing used unstimulated CD8+ T cells sorted from spleen or lymph node cells, obtained before transplant. The J gene is TRBJ1-5, the V gene TRBV6-1, with a weak D call TRBD1 (6 bases). Here the CDR3 DNA reads TGTGCCAGCAGGGTAGCTCGGACAGACAATCAGCCCCAGCATTTT. This encodes CASRVARTDNQPQHF.